The rows below give T cell receptor beta chains drawn from one sample of a study of identical twins. One entry per CDR3 protein results from TCRdb running MiXCR on the 5' RACE reads. The sample has 400,000 to 500,000 distinct CDR3 sequences; approximately 18% are singletons. Sequencing was carried out using naive T cells sorted from blood. These receptor sequences come from a man aged 45-60 years in good health. Each CDR3 is given with its conserved first and last residue. Each record gives: clone size, J gene, V gene, D gene, CDR3 DNA, CDR3 protein. D genes are given only for firm matches. The size of a clone is reported for some rows only, either as once, few or many, or as a class for expanded clones.

few	TRBJ2-1	TRBV7-9	TRBD2	TGTGCCAGCAGCGGGACTAGACAGTTCTTC	CASSGTRQFF
NA	TRBJ2-3	TRBV9	TRBD1	TGTGCCAGCAGCTCAGACAGGGATGTCACAGATACGCAGTATTTT	CASSSDRDVTDTQYF
once	TRBJ2-5	TRBV20-1	TRBD2	TGCAGTGCTAGACGGTCTAGCGGGGGTGAGACCCAGTACTTC	CSARRSSGGETQYF
many	TRBJ2-3	TRBV20-1	NA	TGCAGTGCTAGGCCCCCAGAGGAATTCGATACGCAGTATTTT	CSARPPEEFDTQYF
few	TRBJ2-5	TRBV5-1	NA	TGCGCCAGCAGCTTGGCACAGACGGAGACCCAGTACTTC	CASSLAQTETQYF
NA	TRBJ2-7	TRBV5-1	TRBD2	TGCGCCAGCAGCTTGGCGGGACTAGCGGGAGGGTCCTACGAGCAGTACTTC	CASSLAGLAGGSYEQYF
NA	TRBJ2-1	TRBV24-1	TRBD2	TGTGCCACCAGTGACCCTCGACTCCGGGGGGGAACTATCAATGAGCAGTTCTTC	CATSDPRLRGGTINEQFF
few	TRBJ2-1	TRBV6-2/TRBV6-3	TRBD1	TGTGCCAGCAGTTACTCGAGGGACAGCTACAATGAGCAGTTCTTC	CASSYSRDSYNEQFF
NA	TRBJ2-1	TRBV12-3/TRBV12-4	NA	TGTGCCAGCAGTTTACGTCAGGGTGGGTATGAGCAGTTCTTC	CASSLRQGGYEQFF
NA	TRBJ2-3	TRBV5-4	NA	TGTGCCAGCAGCTTGTATACAGGGAAACTAGATACGCAGTATTTT	CASSLYTGKLDTQYF
NA	TRBJ1-5	TRBV27	TRBD1	TGTGCCAGCAGTAAACAGGGGGCGGGCAATCAGCCCCAGCATTTT	CASSKQGAGNQPQHF
NA	TRBJ2-7	TRBV28	TRBD1	TGTGCCAGCAGTTTTAGTGGACAGGGCTACGAGCAGTACTTC	CASSFSGQGYEQYF
few	TRBJ2-3	TRBV27	TRBD2	TGTGCCAGCAGGGCCAGCGGGAGTGTAACAGATACGCAGTATTTT	CASRASGSVTDTQYF
NA	TRBJ1-1	TRBV15	TRBD1	TGTGCCACCAGCAGAGAGACAGGGAGGAACACTGAAGCTTTCTTT	CATSRETGRNTEAFF
NA	TRBJ2-1	TRBV25-1	TRBD2	TGTGCCAGCAGTGTTTTGGCTAGCGGGAGTGGGTCCTACAATGAGCAGTTCTTC	CASSVLASGSGSYNEQFF
few	TRBJ2-3	TRBV19	TRBD2	TGTGCCAGTAATAGGGGAGGGGATACGCAGTATTTT	CASNRGGDTQYF
NA	TRBJ1-2	TRBV29-1	TRBD1	TGCAGCGCTGTGGACAGGGGGACAGATGGCTACACCTTC	CSAVDRGTDGYTF
many	TRBJ2-1	TRBV9	TRBD2	TGTGCCAGCAGCCCCGGGGGGACTAGCGGGAGCTCGCAGTTCTTC	CASSPGGTSGSSQFF
few	TRBJ2-2	TRBV9	TRBD1	TGTGCCAGCAGCCGGACAGGGAACACCGGGGAGCTGTTTTTT	CASSRTGNTGELFF
NA	TRBJ2-3	TRBV6-1	TRBD1	TGTGCCAGCAGCCCCGGGACAGGGAGCACAGATACGCAGTATTTT	CASSPGTGSTDTQYF
few	TRBJ2-1	TRBV7-2	TRBD1	TGTGCCAGCAGCCCAGACAGGGGGCAGTTCTTC	CASSPDRGQFF
many	TRBJ1-1	TRBV27	NA	TGTGCCAGCAGTTTATCGCAGGCGAATGAAGCTTTCTTT	CASSLSQANEAFF
NA	TRBJ2-2	TRBV5-1	NA	TGCGCCAGCACGTTTGTTGGGCAGGGTAACACCGGGGAGCTGTTTTTT	CASTFVGQGNTGELFF
few	TRBJ2-3	TRBV10-3	NA	TGTGCCATCAGTGAGCTAGGGTCAGATACGCAGTATTTT	CAISELGSDTQYF
few	TRBJ2-1	TRBV21-1	NA	TGTGCCAGCAGCAATTTGAGCGGGGGGGAGCAGTTCTTC	CASSNLSGGEQFF
few	TRBJ2-7	TRBV15	NA	TGTGCCACCAGCAGAGATCCCAAGGGGTACGAGCAGTACTTC	CATSRDPKGYEQYF
NA	TRBJ2-5	TRBV20-1	TRBD1	TGCAGTGCTAGGGGGACAGCCGCTGGGGAGTACTTC	CSARGTAAGEYF
few	TRBJ1-1	TRBV18	NA	TGTGCCAGCTCACCGGCAGCTGCGAACACTGAAGCTTTCTTT	CASSPAAANTEAFF
NA	TRBJ2-5	TRBV20-1	NA	TGCAGTGGGACTCGGGGGGCTCAAGAGACCCAGTACTTC	CSGTRGAQETQYF
many	TRBJ2-5	TRBV11-2	NA	TGTGCCAGCAGCACCGGACAGCCCCAAGAGACCCAGTACTTC	CASSTGQPQETQYF
NA	TRBJ2-1	TRBV6-1	TRBD1	TGTGCCAGCAAAACTAGGACAGGTTCCTACAATGAGCAGTTCTTC	CASKTRTGSYNEQFF
few	TRBJ2-1	TRBV6-5	NA	TGTGCCAGCAGTTCCATATACGACGGTCGCTCCTACAATGAGCAGTTCTTC	CASSSIYDGRSYNEQFF
NA	TRBJ1-1	TRBV12-3/TRBV12-4	NA	TGTGCCAGCAGTTTAAGTCTAACCCTCGGTGAAGCTTTCTTT	CASSLSLTLGEAFF
many	TRBJ2-1	TRBV5-1	TRBD2	TGCGCCAGCTCGCCTACTAGCGGGAGTGGGGTTGAGCAGTTCTTC	CASSPTSGSGVEQFF
many	TRBJ2-1	TRBV5-5	TRBD1	TGTGCCAGCAGCCGGGACAGGGTTCTGAGTGAGCAGTTCTTC	CASSRDRVLSEQFF
many	TRBJ2-7	TRBV15	NA	TGTGCCACCAGCAGAAGAGCTAGCGACATCTCCTACGAGCAGTACTTC	CATSRRASDISYEQYF
NA	TRBJ2-3	TRBV7-3	NA	TGTGCCAGCAGCTCGGAATTCAGCACAGATACGCAGTATTTT	CASSSEFSTDTQYF
many	TRBJ1-2	TRBV28	NA	TGTGCCAGCAATCCCGGGGGGGCTTCTAACTATGGCTACACCTTC	CASNPGGASNYGYTF